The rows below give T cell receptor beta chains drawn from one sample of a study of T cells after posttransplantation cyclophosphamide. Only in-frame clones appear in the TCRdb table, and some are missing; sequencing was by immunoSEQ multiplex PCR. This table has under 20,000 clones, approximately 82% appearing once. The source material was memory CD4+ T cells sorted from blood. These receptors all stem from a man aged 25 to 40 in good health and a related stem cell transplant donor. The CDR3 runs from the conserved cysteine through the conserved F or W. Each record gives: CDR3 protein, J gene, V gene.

CDR3aa: CASGRGREETQYF
j_gene: TRBJ2-5
v_gene: TRBV28

CDR3aa: CASSLRGDRGAHEQYF
j_gene: TRBJ2-7
v_gene: TRBV27

CDR3aa: CASSSVNTGELFF
j_gene: TRBJ2-2
v_gene: TRBV28

CDR3aa: CASSVAGTGDYEQYF
j_gene: TRBJ2-7
v_gene: TRBV6-1

CDR3aa: CASRPDSQETQYF
j_gene: TRBJ2-5
v_gene: TRBV5-6

CDR3aa: CASLAGEYQETQYF
j_gene: TRBJ2-5
v_gene: TRBV2

CDR3aa: CASSWDRAYEQYF
j_gene: TRBJ2-7
v_gene: TRBV27

CDR3aa: CASSYSIGGNTF
j_gene: TRBJ1-2
v_gene: TRBV6-6

CDR3aa: CASSLAFGDEAFF
j_gene: TRBJ1-1
v_gene: TRBV7-9

CDR3aa: CASSYGQGFGQPQHF
j_gene: TRBJ1-5
v_gene: TRBV2

CDR3aa: CASRGTEVNSPLHF
j_gene: TRBJ1-6
v_gene: TRBV6-5

CDR3aa: CASSFSGGRVDTQYF
j_gene: TRBJ2-3
v_gene: TRBV5-1

CDR3aa: CASRPGLTTGELFF
j_gene: TRBJ2-2
v_gene: TRBV6-1

CDR3aa: CASSMAAAGGQPQHF
j_gene: TRBJ1-5
v_gene: TRBV19

CDR3aa: CSVESGTGSPYEQYF
j_gene: TRBJ2-7
v_gene: TRBV29-1

CDR3aa: CASRLARRSGELFF
j_gene: TRBJ2-2
v_gene: TRBV12-2

CDR3aa: CASSDSVGGTDTQYF
j_gene: TRBJ2-3
v_gene: TRBV6-4

CDR3aa: CASSESLNTGELFF
j_gene: TRBJ2-2
v_gene: TRBV6-1

CDR3aa: CASSKTGPGNTIYF
j_gene: TRBJ1-3
v_gene: TRBV2

CDR3aa: CASSFRTGGSAEQFF
j_gene: TRBJ2-1
v_gene: TRBV19

CDR3aa: CASSPGQGDKNIQYF
j_gene: TRBJ2-4
v_gene: TRBV7-2

CDR3aa: CASSLGQVYNEQFF
j_gene: TRBJ2-1
v_gene: TRBV5-1

CDR3aa: CSVSRTGGDYGYTF
j_gene: TRBJ1-2
v_gene: TRBV29-1

CDR3aa: CASSVGQIRTDTQYF
j_gene: TRBJ2-3
v_gene: TRBV5-1

CDR3aa: CASSEGTFRGKYF
j_gene: TRBJ2-5
v_gene: TRBV2

CDR3aa: CASSSAGTGLSPLHF
j_gene: TRBJ1-6
v_gene: TRBV7-8

CDR3aa: CASSDSMGAFF
j_gene: TRBJ1-1
v_gene: TRBV28

CDR3aa: CASRLGQNNSPLHF
j_gene: TRBJ1-6
v_gene: TRBV4-2